The 6 T cell receptor beta chains given below trace back to one sample, sequenced in a study of graft-versus-host responses after intestinal transplantation. TCRdb keeps only in-frame clones here, not all; method: immunoSEQ multiplex PCR. The repertoire holds tens of thousands of clones, with about 90% as singletons. The sample consisted of PBMCs, taken 118 to 130 days after intestinal transplantation. The receptors derive from a human patient who received an intestinal transplant, so some T cells may come from the graft donor.

This sequence joins TRBV9 and TRBJ1-1; tentatively, D is TRBD1 (6 bases). CDR3 size: 18 residues. Trimming cost V 3 bases and J 0 bases, with 21 bases left between them. CDR1 is SGDLS, CDR2 YYNGEE, per germline. CDR3 region: CASSASTGRRGMNTEAFF. CDR3 DNA sequence: TGTGCCAGCAGCGCTTCGACAGGTCGTCGAGGCATGAACACTGAAGCTTTCTTT.

The CDR3 sequence: CASYVGTENTEAFF. The CDR3, as DNA: TGTGCCAGCTATGTAGGGACGGAGAACACTGAAGCTTTCTTT. The rearrangement uses TRBV2 and TRBJ1-1; D perhaps matches TRBD1 (5 bases). Germline assignment: CDR1 SNHLY and CDR2 FYNNEI. The CDR3 totals 14 residues. V lost 8 bases, J lost 1 base, and 14 bases lay in between. Drawing the rest from reference TRBV2 and TRBJ1-1, the complete variable domain is EPEVTQTPSHQVTQMGQEVILRCVPISNHLYFYWYRQILGQKVEFLVSFYNNEISEKSEIFDDQFSVERPDGSNFTLKIRSTKLEDSAMYFCASYVGTENTEAFFGQGTRLTVV.

This chain links TRBV2 with TRBJ1-1; 8 bases fit TRBD1. V lost 10 bases to trimming and J lost 0 bases; unmatched junction nucleotides: 7. CDR1 is SNHLY, CDR2 FYNNEI, per germline. There are 14 residues in the CDR3. The CDR3 region is CANRGTGVNTEAFF. The CDR3 DNA sequence: TGTGCCAACCGCGGGACAGGAGTGAACACTGAAGCTTTCTTT.

This sequence joins TRBV28 and TRBJ2-7; either TRBD1 or TRBD2 may supply D (5 bases each). This CDR3 is 14 amino acids long. With 2 bases removed from V and 2 bases from J, the gap between germline ends came to 10 bases. CDR1 MDHEN and CDR2 SYDVKM come from the germline V gene. The CDR3 reads CASSLAGTPYEQYF. CDR3 DNA: TGTGCCAGCAGTTTAGCTGGGACCCCCTACGAGCAGTACTTC.

In this sample, this clone turned up a few times. CDR3 amino acids: CASSSIEGGTSGIYEQYF. CDR3 sequence (DNA): TGTGCCAGCAGCTCAATTGAGGGGGGGACTAGCGGGATCTACGAGCAGTACTTC. The gene calls are TRBV7-6 and TRBJ2-7, with 13 bases lining up with TRBD2. The J segment lost 3 bases and the V segment lost 4 bases, leaving 12 bases of the junction unmatched. CDR3 length: 18 amino acids. CDR1 and CDR2 (germline): SGHVS, FNYEAQ.

This clone was seen a few times. Distinct nucleotide sequences in the sample also encode this CDR3. The rearrangement joins TRBV2 to TRBJ2-7; D remains unclear. Trimming stripped 3 bases from V and 2 bases from J, with 2 bases between. The germline V gene has CDR1 SNHLY and CDR2 FYNNEI. The CDR3 has 11 residues. CDR3 sequence: CASSEAYEQYF. In DNA, the CDR3 is TGTGCCAGCAGTGAGGCCTACGAGCAGTACTTC.